The 20 T cell receptor beta chains below all came from one sample that was sequenced in a study of blood T cell dynamics during melanoma immunotherapy. Assay: immunoSEQ multiplex PCR; the TCRdb copy retains only in-frame clones and omits some. The top ten clones hold around 24% of a sample with 9,000 to 13,000 clones, 75% to 90% of them seen once. Time point noted: week 3, after first cycle of checkpoint inhibitor. The sample in question was blood, obtained from a patient treated with checkpoint blockade. These receptors were taken from a human donor with melanoma.

This clone came up once. The junction shows a germline mismatch at one end, possibly a read error. The chain joins TRBV7-7 to TRBJ2-5, with D unclear. Germline V CDR1 and CDR2: SSHAT, FNYEAQ (reference sequence). This CDR3 is built from 12 residues. The CDR3 spells CASSPSVETQYF. CDR3 nucleotides: TGTGCTAGCAGCCCGAGCGTCGAGACCCAGTACTTC.

This clone was seen more than once but under ten times. The chain employs TRBV7-9 and TRBJ1-1, with D hard to call. Per the germline V gene, CDR1 is SEHNR and CDR2 is FQNEAQ (reference sequence). V lost 7 bases to trimming and J lost 5 bases, with 20 bases between them. The CDR3 totals 15 residues. The CDR3 sequence is CASNGLGGIGTEAFF. Written as DNA, the CDR3 is TGTGCCAGCAACGGGCTCGGAGGAATTGGGACTGAAGCTTTCTTT.

The rearrangement joins TRBV6-5 to TRBJ1-1; 11 bases align to TRBD1. Germline V gives CDR1 MNHEY, CDR2 SVGAGI. The CDR3 runs 16 residues. Trimming removed 4 bases from V and 2 bases from J; junction bases left unmatched: 6. The CDR3 region has the DNA TGTGCCAGCAGTTCCGGACAGGGGGCTCGCAACACTGAAGCTTTCTTT. Its translation: CASSSGQGARNTEAFF.

This clone showed up just a few times. Mismatch with germline at one junction end may stem from a read error. This sequence joins TRBV7-9 and TRBJ1-1, with 7 bases matching TRBD1. This CDR3 region has 15 residues. CDR1 and CDR2 from the germline V gene are SEHNR and FQNEAQ (reference sequence). In DNA form, the CDR3 reads TGTGCCAGCAGCCTAGCCGGGACAGTGAACACTGAAGCTTTCTTT. This gives the protein CASSLAGTVNTEAFF.

V gene TRBV27 combines with J gene TRBJ2-1, with D maybe TRBD1 (6 bases). The CDR3 has 12 residues. The V gene's germline CDR1 is MNHEY and CDR2 SMNVEV (reference sequence). The V gene lost 8 bases and the J gene lost 3 bases, with 8 bases spanning the gap. The CDR3 loop is CASGDNYNEQFF. The CDR3 coding sequence is TGTGCCAGCGGGGACAACTACAATGAGCAGTTCTTC.

CDR3 nucleotides: TGTGCCAGCAGTTTGAACAGTCCGAATTCACCCCTCCACTTT. Translation gives CASSLNSPNSPLHF. J is TRBJ1-6 and V is TRBV6-5, with D unclear. In germline, CDR1 is MNHEY, CDR2 SVGAGI. Trimming shortened V by 4 bases and J by 7 bases, and 11 bases separated the two germline ends. This CDR3 is built from 14 residues.

The chain links TRBV14 to TRBJ2-5, with D unresolved. In germline, CDR1 is SGHDN, CDR2 FVKESK. The CDR3 totals 14 residues. V lost 2 bases and J 4 bases, leaving 11 bases between the germline ends. CDR3 bases: TGTGCCAGCAGCCAAAAAGACCGACGAGAGACCCAGTACTTC. Its protein product is CASSQKDRRETQYF.

CDR3 coding DNA: TGTGCCAGCAGCTTGGCCTTGTCGGGGGGGCGCCCAGATACGCAGTATTTT. This translates into CASSLALSGGRPDTQYF. This chain connects TRBV5-4 to TRBJ2-3, with 8 nucleotides matching TRBD2. After removal of 0 bases from V and 4 bases from J, the junction contained 10 bases not matched to a gene. The CDR3 extends over 17 amino acids. Per germline, CDR1 SGHNT and CDR2 YYREEE (reference sequence).

The chain uses TRBV4-1 and TRBJ2-7; 10 nucleotides line up with TRBD2. Germline lookup yields CDR1 MGHRA and CDR2 YSYEKL. Germline trimming cut 5 bases from V and 4 bases from J; bases unmatched to any gene: 8. The CDR3 covers 15 residues. The CDR3 sequence is CASSSRGAGGYEQYF. The CDR3 DNA follows: TGCGCCAGCAGCTCCCGAGGAGCGGGAGGGTACGAGCAGTACTTC.

This clone was seen once. This chain connects TRBV28 to TRBJ1-5; maybe TRBD1 (6 bases). The CDR3 length is 13 residues. From germline, CDR1 is MDHEN and CDR2 SYDVKM. V was pared by 6 bases and J by 3 bases, with 9 bases between. CDR3 residues: CASRWDTNQPQHF. CDR3 nucleotide sequence: TGTGCCAGCAGATGGGACACCAATCAGCCCCAGCATTTT.

This clone was observed a handful of times. J is TRBJ2-4 and V is TRBV5-6, with a possible D match to TRBD1 (5 bases). CDR1 is SGHDT and CDR2 is YYEEEE in the germline V gene. This CDR3 spans 17 amino acids. Trimming cost V 4 bases and J 1 base, with 18 bases left between them. The CDR3 spells CASSKILREGAKNIQYF. The CDR3 DNA reads TGTGCCAGCAGCAAGATCCTCAGGGAAGGGGCCAAAAACATTCAGTACTTC.

The chain combines TRBV9 with TRBJ2-3, with 8 bases identical to TRBD2. Germline-derived CDR1 and CDR2 are SGDLS and YYNGEE. J gave up 2 bases and V 0 bases, and 5 bases lay outside the gene matches. The CDR3 length is 16 residues. The CDR3 loop is CASSVGAGGLTDTQYF. The CDR3 nucleotides are TGTGCCAGCAGCGTAGGGGCGGGGGGCCTCACAGATACGCAGTATTTT.

CDR3 residues: CASSLAGLAGRGRNEQFF. CDR3 nucleotides: TGCGCCAGCAGCTTGGCGGGACTAGCGGGAAGGGGTCGGAATGAGCAGTTCTTC. The rearrangement joins TRBV5-1 to TRBJ2-1, with 13 bases identical to TRBD2. J lost 7 bases, V lost 0 bases, and 10 bases had no gene match. Germline V gene data show CDR1 as SGHRS and CDR2 as YFSETQ. This CDR3 region has 18 residues.

The gene calls are TRBV10-3 and TRBJ2-5; perhaps TRBD2 as D (6 bases). Judging by the DNA end, TRBJ2-7 fits better; the J call may be wrong. This CDR3 spans 14 amino acids. CDR1 and CDR2 from the germline V gene are ENHRY and SYGVKD. CDR3 amino acids: CAISSRDLTYEQYF. CDR3 in DNA: TGTGCCATCAGCAGCCGGGACTTGACCTACGAGCAGTACTTC.

This chain connects TRBV19 to TRBJ1-6, with no clear D. V lost 5 bases, J lost 0 bases, and 14 bases lay in between. This CDR3 comprises 17 residues. Germline CDR1 LNHDA, CDR2 SQIVND (reference sequence). The chain's CDR3 is CASSELTGSSYNSPLHF. CDR3 coding DNA: TGTGCCAGTAGTGAACTGACTGGGTCCTCCTATAATTCACCCCTCCACTTT.

This chain links TRBV28 with TRBJ2-7; 7 bases are a match to TRBD1. There are 12 residues in the CDR3. With 5 bases clipped from V and 4 bases from J, the junction kept 2 bases outside the gene matches. CDR1 is MDHEN and CDR2 is SYDVKM in the germline V gene. DNA for the CDR3: TGTGCCAGCAGTCAACAGGGGTACGAGCAGTACGTC. Protein: CASSQQGYEQYV.

The rearrangement joins TRBV18 to TRBJ2-5; no reliable D call. The DNA end favors TRBJ2-7, so the J call may be wrong. This CDR3 is 15 amino acids long. CDR1 is KGHSH and CDR2 is LQKENI in the germline V gene. CDR3 region: CASSPPIGDSYEQYF. The CDR3, as DNA: TGTGCCAGCTCACCTCCAATTGGGGACTCCTACGAGCAGTACTTC.

The V and J genes are TRBV7-2 and TRBJ2-7, with 7 positions matching TRBD2. The germline gives CDR1 SGHTA, CDR2 FQGNSA. The CDR3 has 16 amino acids. V lost 5 bases, J lost 3 bases, and 13 bases stayed unmatched. The CDR3 loop reads CASSTQSGTSDYEQYF. CDR3 DNA sequence: TGTGCCAGCAGCACCCAAAGCGGGACCTCAGACTACGAGCAGTACTTC.

V gene TRBV7-2 combines with J gene TRBJ2-2, with D uncertain. The germline CDR1 and CDR2 sequences are SGHTA and FQGNSA. The CDR3 loop spans 16 amino acids. V was trimmed by 1 base and J by 6 bases, leaving 15 bases between them. CDR3 loop: CASSLGPQKAAGELFF. The CDR3 region has the DNA TGTGCCAGCAGCTTAGGTCCCCAAAAGGCCGCCGGGGAGCTGTTTTTT.

The chain links TRBV7-6 to TRBJ2-1; D is possibly TRBD1 (5 bases). Trimming took 5 bases from V and 2 from J, leaving 16 bases between them. Per the germline V gene, CDR1 is SGHVS and CDR2 is FNYEAQ. CDR3 length: 16 residues. CDR3 region: CASSTGATVPYNEQFF. The CDR3 coding sequence is TGTGCCAGCAGCACCGGCGCGACAGTTCCCTACAATGAGCAGTTCTTC.